These 6 T cell receptor beta chains were all obtained from the same sample, sequenced in a study of OX40 agonist ivuxolimab in advanced cancers. Sequencing was performed with immunoSEQ multiplex PCR; in TCRdb, only in-frame clones are kept and a portion is missing. Of some 66,000 clones listed, under 85% were seen once; the top ten hold about 2.3%. The source was CD4+ or CD8+ T cells sorted from blood, collected in a trial of the OX40 agonist ivuxolimab. The receptors originated from an adult with an advanced solid tumor such as melanoma, head and neck, liver or kidney cancer.

The rearrangement uses TRBV14 and TRBJ1-3, with no clear D. The CDR3 loop spans 17 amino acids. Trimming took off 0 bases at V and 0 bases at J, with 12 bases between the two ends. Germline CDR1 and CDR2: SGHDN and FVKESK. The CDR3 nucleotides are TGTGCCAGCAGCCAAGATGCGTGGCGGCACTCTGGAAACACCATATATTTT. As protein: CASSQDAWRHSGNTIYF.

This clone was observed once. The chain joins TRBV6-5 to TRBJ1-5; D may be TRBD1 (6 bases). Germline V gives CDR1 MNHEY, CDR2 SVGAGI. The CDR3 is 13 amino acids. Trimming pared 4 bases from V and 5 bases from J, leaving 9 bases between. CDR3 DNA: TGTGCCAGCAGTTTTACAGGGTATCAGCCCCAGCATTTT. This gives the protein CASSFTGYQPQHF.

J is TRBJ1-4 and V is TRBV21-1; TRBD1, as called in the table, went unchecked against the DNA. TRBV21-1 is a pseudogene locus. The CDR3 is 15 amino acids. The chain's CDR3 is CASSKEAGCNEKLFF. CDR3 bases: TGTGCCAGCAGCAAAGAGGCAGGGTGTAATGAAAAACTGTTTTTT.

This clone has a handful of counts. This rearrangement joins TRBV27 to TRBJ2-1; D is perhaps TRBD2 (5 bases). This CDR3 comprises 15 residues. V dropped 8 bases and J dropped 0 bases, with 14 bases sitting between them. The germline CDR1 and CDR2 sequences are MNHEY and SMNVEV (reference sequence). Written as DNA, the CDR3 is TGTGCCAGCTTTCTGCTGGCGGGCTCCTACAATGAGCAGTTCTTC. Its translation: CASFLLAGSYNEQFF.

V gene TRBV7-6 combines with J gene TRBJ2-2; 8 bases fit TRBD2. Germline V gives CDR1 SGHVS, CDR2 FNYEAQ. The CDR3 totals 16 residues. With V trimmed by 5 bases and J by 0 bases, 5 bases remained unmatched. The CDR3 loop reads CASSPGLVTNTGELFF. In DNA, the CDR3 is TGTGCCAGCAGCCCGGGACTAGTAACGAACACCGGGGAGCTGTTTTTT.

J is TRBJ2-3 and V is TRBV4-1, with 7 bases aligning to TRBD2. V lost 1 base to trimming and J lost 1 base; unmatched junction nucleotides: 8. There are 17 residues in the CDR3. Germline CDR1 and CDR2: MGHRA and YSYEKL. CDR3: CASSQAFLAEGTDTQYF. CDR3 nucleotide sequence: TGCGCCAGCAGCCAAGCATTTCTAGCGGAGGGCACAGATACGCAGTATTTT.